The entry below describes one TCR beta chain. Its specificity is not known. TCRdb used MiXCR to reprocess the RT-PCR reads, holding one entry per CDR3 protein. Of roughly 760,000 distinct CDR3 sequences listed, approximately 22% are singletons. This CDR3 region has 16 residues. The V and J ends lost 5 bases and 6 bases, in that order; junction bases with no gene match: 13. The germline V gene has CDR1 LNHDA and CDR2 SQIVND (reference sequence). The data were obtained in a study of response to subunit inactivated influenza vaccine. Overall study results and limits: Each seasonal influenza vaccination, the authors suggested, recruits few new T cells.

The sequences come from PBMCs from blood, collected roughly 5 days after vaccination. The sequence was obtained from a man aged 45-60 years who received an inactivated influenza vaccine. This chain connects TRBV19 to TRBJ2-1; 7 bases map to TRBD1. For the CDR3, the DNA is TGTGCCAGTAGTGGTACAGGGGTGGGGATTGGCAATGAGCAGTTCTTC. Translation: CASSGTGVGIGNEQFF.